Given below is one T cell receptor (beta chain) in context. The assay was immunoSEQ multiplex PCR, and TCRdb's table has in-frame clones only and misses some. The sample lists roughly 320,000 clones, about 86% occurring once. Stated treatment: around 19 received Ad26.COV2.S at low or high dose, single or two shots; about 5 received placebo; per-sample allocation not given. Samples analyzed were those drawn on day 63 after the first vaccine or placebo injection. This entry is derived from a study of Ad26.COV2.S vaccination and SARS-CoV-2 variants. There are 14 residues in the CDR3. Unmatched junction bases numbered 5, after V lost 8 bases and J lost 0 bases. Germline V lookup: CDR1 SGHTS, CDR2 YDEGEE.

The rearrangement joins TRBV5-8 to TRBJ2-7; TRBD1 matches 10 bases. The sequencing used peripheral blood, collected in a trial of Ad26.COV2.S vaccine versus placebo. The source of this sequence is a person between 18 and 60 years old who received the Ad26.COV2.S COVID-19 vaccine or a placebo. This CDR3 reads CASSRTGGSYEQYF. In DNA form, the CDR3 reads TGTGCCAGTAGCAGGACAGGGGGCTCCTACGAGCAGTACTTC. The full variable domain, with the rest looked up from reference TRBV5-8 and TRBJ2-7, is EAGVTQSPTHLIKTRGQQATLRCSPISGHTSVYWYQQALGLGLQFLLWYDEGEERNRGNFPPRFSGRQFPNYSSELNVNALELEDSALYLCASSRTGGSYEQYFGPGTRLTVT.